The 21 T cell receptor beta chains reported below all come from one sample, sequenced in a study of cytomegalovirus exposure and HLA in healthy donors. The PCR ran on 60 Vbeta and 13 Jbeta primers. Profiled with immunoSEQ multiplex PCR; TCRdb holds only in-frame clones, not every one. The sample holds 200,000 to 250,000 clones, approximately 81% seen once. Specimen: PBMCs. Source of these receptors: a human donor in good health.

CDR3 residues: CASSVEGGTSGYNEQFF. In nucleotides, the CDR3 is TGTGCCAGCAGCGTTGAGGGCGGGACTAGCGGCTACAATGAGCAGTTCTTC. The chain links TRBV9 to TRBJ2-1; 11 bases map to TRBD2. Germline loops: CDR1 SGDLS, CDR2 YYNGEE. The CDR3 contains 17 residues. V trimming: 2 bases; J trimming: 3 bases; junction bases outside the gene matches: 7.

The gene calls are TRBV6-5 and TRBJ1-3; D is possibly TRBD1 (6 bases). The CDR3 sequence is 13 residues long. V shed 7 bases and J shed 5 bases, with 12 bases lying between them. CDR1 and CDR2 from the germline V gene are MNHEY and SVGAGI. The CDR3: CASKGQGRNTIYF. The CDR3 bases are TGTGCCAGCAAGGGGCAGGGGAGAAACACCATATATTTT.

This chain uses TRBV19 with TRBJ1-5; TRBD1 matches at 7 bases. Per the germline V gene, CDR1 is LNHDA and CDR2 is SQIVND (reference sequence). The CDR3 is 14 residues long. The V and J ends lost 7 bases and 5 bases, in that order; junction bases with no gene match: 8. DNA for the CDR3: TGTGCCAGTAACCCCCGACAGGGTGATCAGCCCCAGCATTTT. Its translation: CASNPRQGDQPQHF.

The chain uses TRBV6-5 and TRBJ1-2, with 8 nucleotides matching TRBD1. CDR1 and CDR2 (germline): MNHEY, SVGAGI. V shed 7 bases and J 7 bases; nucleotides not matched to a gene: 11. This CDR3 has 14 residues. For the CDR3, the DNA is TGTGCCAGCAATTTAAACAGGGGGACGATTGGCTACACCTTC. Its protein is CASNLNRGTIGYTF.

Written as DNA, the CDR3 is TGCAGCGTTGCCGAATCGGGACTAGCAATCGCTTTTAGAGTATACAATGAGCAGTTCTTC. It is translated as CSVAESGLAIAFRVYNEQFF. The chain joins TRBV29-1 to TRBJ2-1; 9 positions match TRBD2. The V and J ends lost 4 bases and 4 bases, in that order; junction bases with no gene match: 23. From germline, CDR1 is SQVTM and CDR2 ANQGSEA. This CDR3 has 20 residues.

The count of this clone is one. This chain joins TRBV19 and TRBJ1-3; TRBD1 matches 8 bases. Germline V gene lookup returns CDR1 LNHDA and CDR2 SQIVND (reference sequence). The CDR3 contains 14 residues. After removal of 5 bases from V and 2 bases from J, the junction contained 2 bases not matched to a gene. Written as DNA, the CDR3 is TGTGCCAGTAGTGTGACAGGGGCTGGAAACACCATATATTTT. Amino acids: CASSVTGAGNTIYF.

This clone was recorded once. This chain joins TRBV5-6 and TRBJ1-4, with D unclear. Looked up from germline, CDR1 is SGHDT and CDR2 is YYEEEE. The CDR3 runs 15 residues. Trimming removed 3 bases from V and 0 bases from J, with 9 bases in between. Written as DNA, the CDR3 is TGTGCCAGCAGCTATTCTCTTACAACTAATGAAAAACTGTTTTTT. This translates into CASSYSLTTNEKLFF.

The chain carries TRBV7-8 and TRBJ2-7; TRBD1 matches at 8 bases. Per the germline V gene, CDR1 is SGHVS and CDR2 is FQNEAQ. The CDR3 covers 14 residues. V shed 0 bases, J shed 3 bases, and the junction held 1 base outside the gene matches. The CDR3 here is CASSLADRDYEQYF. The CDR3 region has the DNA TGTGCCAGCAGCTTAGCGGACAGGGACTACGAGCAGTACTTC.

CDR3 region: CATSRDYQGPYNEQFF. DNA for the CDR3: TGTGCCACCAGCAGAGATTACCAGGGCCCCTACAATGAGCAGTTCTTC. The chain recombines TRBV15 with TRBJ2-1; D possibly corresponds to TRBD1 (5 bases). Trimming removed 0 bases from V and 2 bases from J, with 11 bases in between. Germline V gene data show CDR1 as LNHNV and CDR2 as YYDKDF (reference sequence). The length of the CDR3 is 16 residues.

The chain uses TRBV7-9 and TRBJ1-2; D possibly corresponds to TRBD1 (5 bases). Trimming took off 5 bases at V and 2 bases at J, with 15 bases between the two ends. This CDR3 has 15 amino acids. Germline V gene lookup returns CDR1 SEHNR and CDR2 FQNEAQ (reference sequence). In DNA, the CDR3 is TGTGCCAGCAGCCTAATACCCGGGGGGAACTATGGCTACACCTTC. Its protein is CASSLIPGGNYGYTF. The full variable domain, rest sourced from reference TRBV7-9 and TRBJ1-2, is DTGVSQNPRHKITKRGQNVTFRCDPISEHNRLYWYRQTLGQGPEFLTYFQNEAQLEKSRLLSDRFSAERPKGSFSTLEIQRTEQGDSAMYLCASSLIPGGNYGYTFGSGTRLTVV.

DNA for the CDR3: TGTGCCAGTAGTACAAGGGACTTCTGGGGTGTTAGCAATCAGCCCCAGCATTTT. This encodes CASSTRDFWGVSNQPQHF. The chain joins TRBV19 to TRBJ1-5, with a weak D call TRBD1 (5 bases). Germline loops: CDR1 LNHDA, CDR2 SQIVND (reference sequence). With 4 bases removed from V and 0 bases from J, the gap between germline ends came to 19 bases. This CDR3 comprises 18 residues.

V is TRBV18 and J is TRBJ1-5; 7 nucleotides align to TRBD1. J lost 4 bases, V lost 2 bases, and 17 bases had no gene match. The CDR3 totals 19 residues. Per germline, CDR1 KGHSH and CDR2 LQKENI. The DNA of the CDR3 is TGTGCCAGCTCACCATTTCAACCACGGACAGGACTCTCGAATCAGCCCCAGCATTTT. The encoded protein is CASSPFQPRTGLSNQPQHF.

On this clone itself: Its ends do not fully match the called genes, so a read error is possible. The chain carries TRBV7-9 and TRBJ2-2; 9 bases line up with TRBD1. This CDR3 has 16 amino acids. Germline CDR1 and CDR2: SEHNR and FQNEAQ (reference sequence). CDR3 loop: CSSSTAGQGRTGELFF. The CDR3 DNA follows: TGTTCCAGCAGCACCGCGGGACAGGGCCGAACCGGGGAGCTGTTTTTT.

Here the CDR3 reads CASSKLASQPPTGELFF. The DNA for the CDR3 is TGCGCCAGCAGCAAACTAGCTTCCCAGCCTCCGACCGGGGAGCTGTTTTTT. The rearrangement uses TRBV4-1 and TRBJ2-2; D perhaps matches TRBD2 (6 bases). The germline V and J ends were trimmed by 5 bases and 5 bases, with 21 bases remaining between them. CDR1 is MGHRA and CDR2 is YSYEKL in the germline V gene. The CDR3 extends over 17 amino acids.

This clone was seen only once. This chain joins TRBV7-2 and TRBJ2-5; tentative D call: TRBD2 (6 bases). Trimming shortened V by 2 bases and J by 3 bases, and 7 bases separated the two germline ends. Germline assignment: CDR1 SGHTA and CDR2 FQGNSA. This CDR3 region has 13 residues. The CDR3 nucleotides are TGTGCCAGCAGCTTAATAGCGGAAGAGACCCAGTACTTC. This sequence encodes CASSLIAEETQYF.

This chain joins TRBV27 and TRBJ1-1, with 10 bases fitting TRBD1. This CDR3 contains 14 residues. V gave up 9 bases and J gave up 1 base; unmatched junction bases: 5. Germline lookup yields CDR1 MNHEY and CDR2 SMNVEV (reference sequence). The CDR3 reads CASHDRGPNTEAFF. The CDR3 region has the DNA TGTGCCAGTCATGACAGGGGGCCGAACACTGAAGCTTTCTTT.

The CDR3 loop is CASSFGGQGLHEQYF. Written as DNA, the CDR3 is TGTGCCAGCAGTTTCGGGGGTCAGGGCCTCCACGAGCAGTACTTC. The J gene is TRBJ2-7, the V gene TRBV27, with a weak D call TRBD2 (6 bases). This CDR3 is built from 15 residues. The ends were cut back, 3 bases at V and 5 bases at J, with 17 bases in the middle. CDR1 is MNHEY and CDR2 is SMNVEV in the germline V gene (reference sequence).

This clone came up once. The chain carries TRBV5-4 and TRBJ2-3; 12 bases agree with TRBD2. Trimming at V came to 0 bases and at J to 10 bases, leaving 6 bases not matched to a gene. The germline gives CDR1 SGHNT, CDR2 YYREEE (reference sequence). CDR3 length: 15 residues. The CDR3 reads CASSLALAGGEPQYF. CDR3 in DNA: TGTGCCAGCAGCTTGGCTCTAGCGGGAGGGGAGCCGCAGTATTTT. The full variable domain, its missing parts supplied by reference TRBV5-4 and TRBJ2-3, is ETGVTQSPTHLIKTRGQQVTLRCSSQSGHNTVSWYQQALGQGPQFIFQYYREEENGRGNFPPRFSGLQFPNYSSELNVNALELDDSALYLCASSLALAGGEPQYFGPGTRLTVL.

This clone has just a few counts. V gene TRBV19 combines with J gene TRBJ1-1; 7 positions agree with TRBD1. CDR3 length: 15 residues. The V gene's germline CDR1 is LNHDA and CDR2 SQIVND (reference sequence). Unmatched junction bases numbered 8, after V lost 6 bases and J lost 1 base. The CDR3 nucleotides are TGTGCCAGTAGACCTATCGACAGGGCGAACACTGAAGCTTTCTTT. Protein: CASRPIDRANTEAFF.

The rearrangement uses TRBV27 and TRBJ2-3, with TRBD1 identical over 11 bases. The CDR3 is 15 residues long. V was clipped by 3 bases and J by 5 bases; unmatched bases: 4. The germline CDR1 and CDR2 sequences are MNHEY and SMNVEV (reference sequence). CDR3 loop: CASSLDRGLGDTQYF. For the CDR3, the DNA is TGTGCCAGCAGTTTGGACAGGGGGCTTGGAGATACGCAGTATTTT.

V and J are TRBV6-1 and TRBJ2-7; 10 bases are shared with TRBD1. The CDR3 contains 15 residues. The V gene's germline CDR1 is MNHNS and CDR2 SASEGT. The V gene end was trimmed by 3 bases and the J gene end by 3 bases; junction bases not matched to a gene: 5. This CDR3 is CASSETGGAFYEQYF. The CDR3 DNA reads as TGTGCCAGCAGTGAGACAGGGGGCGCGTTCTACGAGCAGTACTTC.